The TCR beta chain described here comes from a study of PD-L1 blockade in urothelial cancer. Overall study: Enrolled patients had been treated previously with 0 to 3 chemotherapy regimens.

Method: immunoSEQ multiplex PCR; TCRdb's copy keeps in-frame clones and lacks some. Seen here are tens of thousands of clones, 75% to 90% observed once, and the top ten hold around 1.8%. The material was PBMCs, obtained around atezolizumab (anti-PD-L1) treatment. This receptor was identified in a man aged 60 to 75 with urothelial cancer.

The DNA for the CDR3 is TGTGCCAGCCGGGGGGAGTACACCGGGGAGCTGTTTTTT. It translates to CASRGEYTGELFF. The chain couples TRBV6-5 to TRBJ2-2, with 7 bases fitting TRBD2. The germline CDR1 and CDR2 sequences are MNHEY and SVGAGI. V lost 8 bases, J lost 3 bases, and 3 bases stayed unmatched. The CDR3 runs 13 residues.